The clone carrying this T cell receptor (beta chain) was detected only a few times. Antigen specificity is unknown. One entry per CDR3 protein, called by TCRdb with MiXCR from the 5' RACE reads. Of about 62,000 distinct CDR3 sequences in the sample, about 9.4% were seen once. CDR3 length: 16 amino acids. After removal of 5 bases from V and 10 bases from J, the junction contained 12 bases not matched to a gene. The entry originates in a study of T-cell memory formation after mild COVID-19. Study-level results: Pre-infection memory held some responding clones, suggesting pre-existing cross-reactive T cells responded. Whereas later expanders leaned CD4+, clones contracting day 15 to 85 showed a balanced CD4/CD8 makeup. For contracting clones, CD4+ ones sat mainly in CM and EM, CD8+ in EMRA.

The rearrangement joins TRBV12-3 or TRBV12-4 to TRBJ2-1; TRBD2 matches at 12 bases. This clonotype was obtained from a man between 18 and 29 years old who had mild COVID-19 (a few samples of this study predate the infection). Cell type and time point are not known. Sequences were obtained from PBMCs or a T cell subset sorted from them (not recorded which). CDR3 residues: CASSAPLAGGPREQFF. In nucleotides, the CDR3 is TGTGCCAGCAGTGCCCCGCTAGCGGGGGGGCCTAGGGAGCAGTTCTTC.